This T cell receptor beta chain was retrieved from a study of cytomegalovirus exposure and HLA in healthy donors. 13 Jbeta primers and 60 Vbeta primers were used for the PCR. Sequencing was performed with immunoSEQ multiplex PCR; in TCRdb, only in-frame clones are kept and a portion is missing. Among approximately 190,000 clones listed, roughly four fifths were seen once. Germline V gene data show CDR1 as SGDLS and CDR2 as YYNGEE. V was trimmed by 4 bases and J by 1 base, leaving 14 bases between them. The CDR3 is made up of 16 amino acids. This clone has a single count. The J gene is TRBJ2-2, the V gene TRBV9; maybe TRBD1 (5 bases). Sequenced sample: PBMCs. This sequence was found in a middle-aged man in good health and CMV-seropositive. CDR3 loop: CASSPRTLLNTGELFF. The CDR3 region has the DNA TGTGCCAGCAGCCCGCGGACACTTCTGAACACCGGGGAGCTGTTTTTT. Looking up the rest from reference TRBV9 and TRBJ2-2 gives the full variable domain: DSGVTQTPKHLITATGQRVTLRCSPRSGDLSVYWYQQSLDQGLQFLIQYYNGEERAKGNILERFSAQQFPDLHSELNLSSLELGDSALYFCASSPRTLLNTGELFFGEGSRLTVL.